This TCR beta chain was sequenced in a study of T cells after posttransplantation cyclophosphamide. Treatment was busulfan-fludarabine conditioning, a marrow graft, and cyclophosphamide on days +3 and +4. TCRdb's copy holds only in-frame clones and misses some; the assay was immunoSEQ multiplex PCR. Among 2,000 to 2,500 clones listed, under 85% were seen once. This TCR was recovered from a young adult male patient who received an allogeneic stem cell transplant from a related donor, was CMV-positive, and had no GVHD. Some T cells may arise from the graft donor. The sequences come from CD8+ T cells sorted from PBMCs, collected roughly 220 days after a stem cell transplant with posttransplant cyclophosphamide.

The CDR3 loop is CASSQDYRPLNYGYTF. CDR3 nucleotides: TGTGCCAGCAGCCAAGATTACAGGCCCCTTAACTATGGCTACACCTTC. This sequence joins TRBV14 and TRBJ1-2; tentative D call: TRBD1 (5 bases). The germline V gene has CDR1 SGHDN and CDR2 FVKESK. The CDR3 extends over 16 amino acids. Deletions cut 0 bases from V and 1 base from J, with 12 bases between.